This T cell receptor beta chain is drawn from a study of blood T cell repertoires in COVID-19. Method: immunoSEQ multiplex PCR; TCRdb's copy keeps in-frame clones and lacks some. Of under 450,000 clones in the sample, about 87% were seen once. The ends lost 4 bases at V and 0 bases at J; junction bases unmatched: 4. Germline V gene lookup returns CDR1 MGHRA and CDR2 YSYEKL. The CDR3 runs 15 residues. Sequencing was done on a sample of peripheral blood. V and J are TRBV4-1 and TRBJ2-3, with 7 bases identical to TRBD2. The clonotype was recovered from a woman between 50 and 59 years old with COVID-19, enrolled during active disease. The CDR3 protein is CASSPGLGSTDTQYF. The CDR3, as DNA: TGCGCCAGCAGCCCCGGACTAGGCAGCACAGATACGCAGTATTTT.